Following are 14 T cell receptor beta chains from one sample sequenced in a study of cytomegalovirus exposure and HLA in healthy donors. 60 Vbeta and 13 Jbeta primers were used in PCR. Clones were read by immunoSEQ multiplex PCR, and TCRdb kept only the in-frame ones, dropping some. This sample has roughly 140,000 clones, with less than 90% found just once. Sequencing was done on a sample of PBMCs. These receptors were collected from a boy aged 2 to 10 in good health and CMV-seronegative.

As to this clone: The sample contains more than one DNA sequence encoding this CDR3. The genes are TRBV7-3 and TRBJ1-5; D is unresolved. The CDR3 has 13 amino acids. The V end was cut by 0 bases, the J end by 6 bases, with 6 bases between. CDR1 and CDR2 (germline): SGHTA, FQGTGA. In DNA, the CDR3 is TGTGCCAGCAGCTTAACGAGGAGTCAGCCCCAGCATTTT. Translating gives CASSLTRSQPQHF.

The chain couples TRBV11-2 to TRBJ1-5, with D unresolved. CDR3 length equals 14 residues. CDR1 is SGHAT and CDR2 is FQNNGV in the germline V gene. Trimming left V 3 bases short and J 5 bases short, with 11 bases between. The CDR3: CASSFGFGDQPQHF. In nucleotides, the CDR3 is TGTGCCAGCAGCTTCGGTTTTGGAGATCAGCCCCAGCATTTT.

The chain carries TRBV7-6 and TRBJ2-2; D is undetermined. CDR3 length: 15 amino acids. Trimming took off 4 bases at V and 2 bases at J, with 11 bases between the two ends. In germline, CDR1 is SGHVS, CDR2 FNYEAQ. The CDR3 DNA is TGTGCCAGCAGCTCCATACGGGTAAACACCGGGGAGCTGTTTTTT. Protein product: CASSSIRVNTGELFF.

The V gene is TRBV7-9, the J gene TRBJ1-2; D gene uncertain. Germline V lookup: CDR1 SEHNR, CDR2 FQNEAQ (reference sequence). V dropped 3 bases and J dropped 0 bases, with 2 bases sitting between them. This CDR3 has 12 residues. The DNA for the CDR3 is TGTGCCAGCAGCTTCACTAACTATGGCTACACCTTC. This encodes CASSFTNYGYTF.

The gene calls are TRBV10-3 and TRBJ1-6; 10 bases map to TRBD1. Per the germline V gene, CDR1 is ENHRY and CDR2 is SYGVKD. Unmatched junction bases numbered 8, after V lost 5 bases and J lost 7 bases. The CDR3 totals 16 residues. DNA of the CDR3: TGTGCCATCAGTCCCGGGACAGGGGATGGCAATTCACCCCTCCACTTT. As protein: CAISPGTGDGNSPLHF.

The gene calls are TRBV7-7 and TRBJ2-1; D ambiguous. The CDR3 runs to 13 residues. The V gene's germline CDR1 is SSHAT and CDR2 FNYEAQ (reference sequence). Trimming removed 5 bases at V and 3 bases at J, with 8 bases between. The CDR3 DNA reads as TGTGCCAGCAGCCTAACCGGCTACAATGAGCAGTTCTTC. As protein: CASSLTGYNEQFF.

This clone showed up just a few times. This chain joins TRBV13 and TRBJ1-2; TRBD1 agrees at 7 bases. Per germline, CDR1 PRHDT and CDR2 FYEKMQ (reference sequence). CDR3 size: 13 residues. The ends lost 6 bases at V and 8 bases at J; junction bases unmatched: 9. The CDR3 DNA is TGTGCCAGCAGTCAACAGGGGATTCGGGGCTACACCTTC. Translating it yields CASSQQGIRGYTF.

This clone was seen once. V is TRBV4-2 and J is TRBJ2-5, with D possibly TRBD1 on 5 matching bases. This CDR3 contains 18 residues. Trimming removed 4 bases from V and 0 bases from J, with 21 bases in between. CDR1 is LGHNA, CDR2 YNFKEQ, per germline. DNA for the CDR3: TGTGCCAGCAGCCCCCCCGGCAGCCAGGGATCCGACCAAGAGACCCAGTACTTC. It specifies CASSPPGSQGSDQETQYF.

The chain couples TRBV6-5 to TRBJ2-7; 11 positions match TRBD2. Germline values: CDR1 MNHEY, CDR2 SVGAGI. With 4 bases clipped from V and 0 bases from J, the junction kept 5 bases outside the gene matches. The CDR3 contains 16 residues. The CDR3 sequence is CASSSLSGRASYEQYF. CDR3 DNA sequence: TGTGCCAGCAGTTCCCTTAGCGGGAGGGCCTCCTACGAGCAGTACTTC.

The chain carries TRBV19 and TRBJ2-7; D remains ambiguous. The V gene lost 0 bases and the J gene lost 2 bases, with 14 bases spanning the gap. This CDR3 contains 16 residues. Germline loops: CDR1 LNHDA, CDR2 SQIVND (reference sequence). CDR3 loop: CASSIDPRVATYEQYF. DNA for the CDR3: TGTGCCAGTAGTATAGACCCTCGGGTAGCAACCTACGAGCAGTACTTC.

This clone was observed a handful of times. This chain connects TRBV7-8 to TRBJ2-7, with TRBD1 as a possible D gene (6 bases). The germline CDR1 and CDR2 sequences are SGHVS and FQNEAQ. V shed 0 bases and J shed 3 bases, with 9 bases lying between them. The CDR3 sequence is 14 residues long. The CDR3 sequence is CASSLADSSYEQYF. CDR3 nucleotides: TGTGCCAGCAGCTTAGCGGACAGTAGCTACGAGCAGTACTTC.

This clone was seen only once. The chain links TRBV29-1 to TRBJ2-3; 8 positions agree with TRBD1. Losses at the gene ends were 6 bases for V and 8 bases for J; bases not matched to a gene: 13. The germline V gene has CDR1 SQVTM and CDR2 ANQGSEA. The CDR3 is 14 amino acids. CDR3 sequence reads: CSVTDRAIRGTQYF. DNA of the CDR3: TGCAGCGTAACGGACAGGGCTATTCGTGGTACGCAGTATTTT.

In this sample, this clone turned up once. The chain is built from TRBV5-6 and TRBJ2-5; D is undetermined. With the DNA end fitting TRBJ2-7 better, the J assignment may be wrong. The CDR3 is 14 residues long. CDR1 SGHDT and CDR2 YYEEEE come from the germline V gene. Written as DNA, the CDR3 is TGTGCCAGCAGCTATGAACACGGGTTCGACGAGCAGTACTTC. Amino acid sequence: CASSYEHGFDEQYF.

The rearrangement uses TRBV7-6 and TRBJ1-2; a weak D match, TRBD1 (6 bases). The V end was cut by 5 bases, the J end by 12 bases, with 16 bases between. Germline assignment: CDR1 SGHVS and CDR2 FNYEAQ. The CDR3 has 12 residues. The CDR3 DNA is TGTGCCAGCAGCCCAGGGGCGAAAGGCCACACCTTC. Encoded protein: CASSPGAKGHTF.